These 9 T cell receptor beta chains were all obtained from the same sample, sequenced in a study of T cell repertoires in cytomegalovirus infection. TCRdb called the reads again in MiXCR, with one record for every CDR3 protein. The repertoire holds hundreds of thousands of distinct CDR3 sequences, with roughly a tenth as singletons. The material sequenced was PBMCs. Receptors were obtained from a human donor in good health (CMV status not recorded). Some clones in this sample may be carry-over from other donors' samples.

Many counts were recorded for this clonotype. This chain uses TRBV20-1 with TRBJ1-1; D is uncertain. The V and J ends lost 0 bases and 6 bases respectively, with 20 bases between them. Germline V gives CDR1 DFQATT, CDR2 SNEGSKA (reference sequence). The CDR3 runs 16 residues. The CDR3 sequence is CSARDPRKGGMAEAFF. DNA for the CDR3: TGCAGTGCTAGAGATCCCCGCAAGGGAGGGATGGCTGAAGCTTTCTTT.

A note on this clonotype: Given a much more abundant clone one base away, this may be a read error. The rearrangement joins TRBV7-8 to TRBJ1-1; the D is unclear. Germline CDR1 is SGHVS and CDR2 is FQNEAQ. This CDR3 comprises 12 residues. V was cut by 2 bases and J by 10 bases, with 11 bases left in between. CDR3 sequence (DNA): TGTGCCAGCAGCTTATCGTTGATATCAGCTTTCTTT. Amino acids: CASSLSLISAFF. Full variable domain (missing parts from reference TRBV7-8 and TRBJ1-1): GAGVSQSPRYKVAKRGQDVALRCDPISGHVSLFWYQQALGQGPEFLTYFQNEAQLDKSGLPSDRFFAERPEGSVSTLKIQRTQQEDSAVYLCASSLSLISAFFGQGTRLTVV.

This clonotype has at least ten counts. The chain employs TRBV6-2 or TRBV6-3 and TRBJ2-3, with D unclear. Germline V gene sequence: CDR1 MNHEY, CDR2 SVGEGT. V was pared by 6 bases and J by 2 bases, with 12 bases between. The CDR3 contains 14 residues. CDR3 amino acids: CASRIQRYTDTQYF. The CDR3 DNA reads as TGTGCCAGCAGGATACAGAGGTACACAGATACGCAGTATTTT.

There are many counts of this clonotype. V gene TRBV12-3 or TRBV12-4 combines with J gene TRBJ2-6, with unresolved D. This CDR3 comprises 16 residues. The V end lost 6 bases, the J end lost 0 bases, and 12 bases lay between the germline ends. CDR3 coding DNA: TGTGCCAGCAGCCGCCTGGGGATCTCTGGGGCCAACGTCCTGACTTTC. As protein: CASSRLGISGANVLTF.

Many counts were recorded for this clonotype. The J gene is TRBJ2-1, the V gene TRBV14, with 8 bases aligning to TRBD1. This CDR3 comprises 15 residues. Germline loops: CDR1 SGHDN, CDR2 FVKESK. V gave up 1 base and J gave up 4 bases; unmatched junction bases: 3. CDR3 in DNA: TGTGCCAGCAGCCAAGGGACAGGGCTATACAATGAGCAGTTCTTC. Protein sequence: CASSQGTGLYNEQFF.

The CDR3 region has the DNA TGTGCCAGCAGTCTACCTTCAGGGTGGGAGGACTATGGCTACACCTTC. Its protein product is CASSLPSGWEDYGYTF. The chain links TRBV12-3 or TRBV12-4 to TRBJ1-2, with D maybe TRBD1 (5 bases). The CDR3 consists of 16 residues. Between the trimmed V and J ends, which lost 5 bases and 3 bases, there was a span of 19 bases.

This clonotype was detected ten times or more. The chain carries TRBV2 and TRBJ2-5, with 8 bases lining up with TRBD2. Losses at the gene ends were 7 bases for V and 2 bases for J; bases not matched to a gene: 6. The CDR3 covers 14 residues. Germline V lookup: CDR1 SNHLY, CDR2 FYNNEI. CDR3 bases: TGTGCCAGCAACCCCGGGACTAGTCAAGAGACCCAGTACTTC. Its translation: CASNPGTSQETQYF.

This clonotype was detected many times. The chain links TRBV7-9 to TRBJ1-1, with a weak D call TRBD1 (6 bases). In germline, CDR1 is SEHNR, CDR2 FQNEAQ (reference sequence). The V and J ends lost 6 bases and 0 bases respectively, with 11 bases between them. The CDR3 is made up of 14 amino acids. The CDR3 sequence: CASSYTGMNTEAFF. For the CDR3, the DNA is TGTGCCAGCAGTTATACAGGGATGAACACTGAAGCTTTCTTT.

At least ten counts were recorded for this clonotype. V and J are TRBV28 and TRBJ1-5; D is ambiguous. Germline V lookup: CDR1 MDHEN, CDR2 SYDVKM. This CDR3 contains 14 residues. Trimming removed 2 bases at V and 5 bases at J, with 10 bases between. The CDR3 DNA sequence: TGTGCCAGCAGTTTACCGGGCCAGGATCAGCCCCAGCATTTT. As protein: CASSLPGQDQPQHF. Full variable domain (missing parts from reference TRBV28 and TRBJ1-5): DVKVTQSSRYLVKRTGEKVFLECVQDMDHENMFWYRQDPGLGLRLIYFSYDVKMKEKGDIPEGYSVSREKKERFSLILESASTNQTSMYLCASSLPGQDQPQHFGDGTRLSIL.